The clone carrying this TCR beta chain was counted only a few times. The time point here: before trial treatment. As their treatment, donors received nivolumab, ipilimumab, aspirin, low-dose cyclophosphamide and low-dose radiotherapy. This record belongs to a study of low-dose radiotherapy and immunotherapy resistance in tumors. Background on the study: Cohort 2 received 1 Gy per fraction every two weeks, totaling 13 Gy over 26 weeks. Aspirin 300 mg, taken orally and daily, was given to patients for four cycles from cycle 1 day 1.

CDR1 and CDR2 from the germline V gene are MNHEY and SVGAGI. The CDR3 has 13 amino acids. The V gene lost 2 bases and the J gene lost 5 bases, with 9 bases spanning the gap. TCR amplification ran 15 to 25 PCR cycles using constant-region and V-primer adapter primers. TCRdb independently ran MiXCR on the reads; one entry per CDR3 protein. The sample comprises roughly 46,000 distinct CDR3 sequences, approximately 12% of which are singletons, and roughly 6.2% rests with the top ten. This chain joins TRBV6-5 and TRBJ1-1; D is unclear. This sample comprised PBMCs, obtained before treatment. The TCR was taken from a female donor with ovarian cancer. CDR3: CASSYGGWTEAFF. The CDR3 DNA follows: TGTGCCAGCAGTTACGGAGGATGGACTGAAGCTTTCTTT.